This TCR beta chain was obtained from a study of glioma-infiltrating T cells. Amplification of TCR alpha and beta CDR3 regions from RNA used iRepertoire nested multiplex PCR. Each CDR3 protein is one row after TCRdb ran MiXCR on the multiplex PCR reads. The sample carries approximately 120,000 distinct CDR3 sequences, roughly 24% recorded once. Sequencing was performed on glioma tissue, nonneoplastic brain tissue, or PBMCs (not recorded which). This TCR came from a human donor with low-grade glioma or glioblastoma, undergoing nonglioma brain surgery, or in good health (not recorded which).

CDR3 in DNA: TGTGCCAGCAGCTTAGGAGGCGGGAGGGCCCACGAGCAGTACTTC. Translated, it gives CASSLGGGRAHEQYF. The rearrangement joins TRBV7-9 to TRBJ2-7; 9 bases agree with TRBD2. Unmatched junction bases numbered 6, after V lost 1 base and J lost 5 bases. CDR1 is SEHNR and CDR2 is FQNEAQ in the germline V gene (reference sequence). The CDR3 runs to 15 residues.